The rows below give T cell receptor beta chains drawn from one sample of a study of post-analysis software for immune sequencing data. TCRdb called the PCR reads again in MiXCR, with one record for every CDR3 protein. The sample lists hundreds of thousands of distinct CDR3 sequences, 44% seen once, with more than 1.5% in the top ten. What was sequenced was blood. The receptors were gathered from a girl under 18 with multiple sclerosis. Both conserved end residues are trimmed from each CDR3.

V: TRBV27; CDR3: ASRSSTRGRDLAGANVLT
V: TRBV7-2; CDR3: ASSLSASGGADTQY
V: TRBV12-3/TRBV12-4; CDR3: ASSSADLAPYEQY
V: TRBV7-6; CDR3: ASSLRTTSSYEQY
V: TRBV5-1; CDR3: ASSWDRGQSRRYGYT
V: TRBV6-5; CDR3: ASSYSIWTGNYGYT
V: TRBV25-1; CDR3: ASSEGLTDTQY
V: TRBV20-1; CDR3: SARSGELAKNIQY
V: TRBV28; CDR3: ASSAVIGAGYNEQF
V: TRBV6-2/TRBV6-3; CDR3: ASSSPVYSNQPQH
V: TRBV6-6; CDR3: ASSYSQGSRETQY
V: TRBV5-1; CDR3: ASSPWTGGTGANVLT
V: TRBV20-1; CDR3: SARFGTGGREQY
V: TRBV5-1; CDR3: ASSGTSPSTDTQY
V: TRBV7-8; CDR3: ASSLRGATYEQY
V: TRBV7-3; CDR3: ASSRDRDYGYT
V: TRBV10-3; CDR3: AITVTGVGGYT
V: TRBV2; CDR3: ASRRAVDQPQH
V: TRBV29-1; CDR3: NVERERSYEQY
V: TRBV4-1; CDR3: ASSQTGRNQETQY